Listed here is a single TCR beta chain. The sample comes from a study of identical twins. TCRdb reanalysed the 5' RACE reads using MiXCR and keeps one entry per CDR3 protein. The table includes 150,000 or so distinct CDR3 sequences, roughly 3.2% detected once. The CDR3 is 15 residues long. The V gene lost 3 bases and the J gene lost 5 bases, with 14 bases spanning the gap. Germline V CDR1 and CDR2: KGHSH, LQKENI. The sequence was obtained from a man younger than 35 in good health. Source material: memory T cells sorted from blood. This sequence joins TRBV18 and TRBJ2-1, with D possibly TRBD1 on 6 matching bases. Here the CDR3 DNA reads TGTGCCAGCTCACCTTTTTCTCGACAGGACAATGAGCAGTTCTTC. It translates to CASSPFSRQDNEQFF.